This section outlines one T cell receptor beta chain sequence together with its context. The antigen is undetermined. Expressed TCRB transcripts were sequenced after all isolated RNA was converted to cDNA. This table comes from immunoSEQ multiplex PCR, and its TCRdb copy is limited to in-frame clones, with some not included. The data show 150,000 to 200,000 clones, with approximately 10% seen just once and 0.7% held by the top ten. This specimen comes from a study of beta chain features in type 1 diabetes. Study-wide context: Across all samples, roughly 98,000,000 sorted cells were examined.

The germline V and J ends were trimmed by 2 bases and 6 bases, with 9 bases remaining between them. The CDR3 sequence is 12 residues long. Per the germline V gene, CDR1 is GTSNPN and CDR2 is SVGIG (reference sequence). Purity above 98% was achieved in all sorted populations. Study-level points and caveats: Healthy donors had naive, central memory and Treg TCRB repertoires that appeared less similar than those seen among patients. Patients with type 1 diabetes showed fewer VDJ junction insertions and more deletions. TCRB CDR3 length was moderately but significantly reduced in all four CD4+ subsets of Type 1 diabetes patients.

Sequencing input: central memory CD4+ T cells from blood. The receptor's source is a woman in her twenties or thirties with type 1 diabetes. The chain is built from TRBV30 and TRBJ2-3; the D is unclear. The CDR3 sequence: CAWSSRVDTQYF. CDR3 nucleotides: TGTGCCTGGAGTTCCCGGGTTGATACGCAGTATTTT. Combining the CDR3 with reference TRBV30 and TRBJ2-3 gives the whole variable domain SQTIHQWPATLVQPVGSPLSLECTVEGTSNPNLYWYRQAAGRGLQLLFYSVGIGQISSEVPQNLSASRPQDRQFILSSKKLLLSDSGFYLCAWSSRVDTQYFGPGTRLTVL.